This TCR beta chain was recorded in a study of human T cells and chemical hapten exposure (dated by TCRdb to about 2021). Regarding the research as a whole: For sensitization, 2% DPC in acetone was applied to a 2 cm by 2 cm area of upper inner arm skin. Peripheral blood TCR repertoire changes were tracked in vivo in alopecia patients during primary and secondary sensitization to the hapten diphenylcyclopropenone (DPC). Throughout the roughly 25-week study period, patients were also given weekly therapeutic DPC doses on the scalp. The patient cohort, mostly female, included alopecia areata with under or over 50% scalp involvement, alopecia totalis and alopecia universalis. Libraries were pooled for sequencing, and variation in per-sample TCR yields was attributed mainly to small differences in library volumes within the pool. For TCR sequencing, blood came from some 31 alopecia patients at anywhere from one to four time points (pre-sensitization, 2, 6 and 24 weeks). Patch testing on the upper back used Finn chambers containing 0.01% DPC, with scoring done after 6 days according to International Contact Dermatitis Research Group standards. Blood was sampled from patients pre-sensitization (week 0) and at 2, 6 and about 24 weeks after DPC sensitization. Results and caveats for the whole study, not just this receptor: DPC sensitization did not change how many TCRs were above 1 in 1000 frequency, and no evidence was found of alterations in global repertoire structure. Because every patient had alopecia, a presumed autoimmune disease, the patients' immune response might differ from that of healthy individuals. Compared with pre-sensitization or healthy control sets, expanded TCRs formed significantly more large CDR3 similarity clusters, which is consistent with antigen-driven responses. A positive correlation was found between the number of PT1 expanded TCRs and patch test score, with significance reached at thresholds 8, 16 and 32 but not 4. After repeated subsampling, the strength of the expansion versus patch-test correlation and the threshold at which it became significant changed.

Sample time point, as interpreted from the label and publication: pre-sensitization, week 0. Interpreted using the paper, the treatment or condition label stands for: therapeutic diphenylcyclopropenone sensitization with weekly scalp DPC. At every patch-test visit, the blood draw took place before the patch test was put on. Eligible patients were aged 18 to 70, diagnosed with alopecia, deemed suitable for DPC therapy, and excluded if pregnant. Unfractionated whole blood was collected in Tempus Blood RNA tubes, and total RNA was extracted from that blood. Notes on this clonotype: Its binding antigen is unknown. The record has no base qualities; no much larger clone is one base away.

To prepare the library, RACE was applied. TCRdb names NextSeq 500 as the instrument used. During library preparation, unique molecular identifiers were attached to individual cDNA molecules so that TCRs could be counted quantitatively and reproducibly. For every blood RNA sample, sequencing covered both the TCR alpha and TCR beta chains. The study's own analysis went as follows. Samples had a median of roughly 87,000 TCRs, with a range from roughly 23,224 to 700,000. V, J and CDR3 annotation of the TCR reads was carried out using the Decombinator software suite. For the PS versus PT1 abundance plots, all samples were subsampled to the same number of TCRs (28,000). TCRs were defined as expanded if absent before sensitization and observed at least eight times at the 2-week time point. TCRdb reran the public reads through fastp at Q25 and MiXCR, keeping productive beta chains. Every distinct CDR3 protein forms one entry, paired with its most common genes and DNA. It is TCRdb's table, rather than the study itself, that gives the V and J calls and clone size. The sample includes 30,000 to 40,000 distinct CDR3 sequences, with approximately 7.6% observed a single time. The ten largest clones add up to around 1.2% of the sample.

Reading from cysteine to phenylalanine, the CDR3 counts 16 amino acids. Only the CDR3 DNA is retained, 48 bases long and in frame from the first base. Via the germline V gene, CDR1 is SGHDN and CDR2 FVKESK. V sheds 2 bases and J sheds 9 bases, leaving 17 bases between their ends. This receptor was taken from a woman aged 45-60 years with alopecia areata. Some clones in this sample may be carry-over from other donors' samples. The V and J segments used are TRBV14 and TRBJ1-6; tentative D gene TRBD1, with 5 bases matching. This specimen was whole blood, taken in connection with sensitization to the hapten diphenylcyclopropenone (DPC). The base sequence is TGTGCCAGCAGCCAAAGGGGAGGGACTTGGGGTTCACCCCTCCACTTT. The translation is CASSQRGGTWGSPLHF.